This T cell receptor beta chain was captured in a study of cytomegalovirus exposure and HLA in healthy donors. CDR1 is ENHRY, CDR2 SYGVKD, per germline. V was shortened by 6 bases and J by 6 bases, with 18 bases between the two germline ends. There are 15 residues in the CDR3. Vbeta (60) and Jbeta (13) primers were used in the PCR. Here immunoSEQ multiplex PCR was the method, and the copy in TCRdb shows in-frame clones only, minus some. The profile shows more than 80,000 clones, around nine tenths of them singletons. In its sample, this clone was seen a few times. The chain employs TRBV10-3 and TRBJ2-1; no clear D gene. The sequenced sample was PBMCs. This receptor was taken from a man aged 30-40 years in good health and CMV-seropositive. CDR3 coding DNA: TGTGCCATCAGAAATACCCAACGAGATTTCAATGAGCAGTTCTTC. Translated: CAIRNTQRDFNEQFF.